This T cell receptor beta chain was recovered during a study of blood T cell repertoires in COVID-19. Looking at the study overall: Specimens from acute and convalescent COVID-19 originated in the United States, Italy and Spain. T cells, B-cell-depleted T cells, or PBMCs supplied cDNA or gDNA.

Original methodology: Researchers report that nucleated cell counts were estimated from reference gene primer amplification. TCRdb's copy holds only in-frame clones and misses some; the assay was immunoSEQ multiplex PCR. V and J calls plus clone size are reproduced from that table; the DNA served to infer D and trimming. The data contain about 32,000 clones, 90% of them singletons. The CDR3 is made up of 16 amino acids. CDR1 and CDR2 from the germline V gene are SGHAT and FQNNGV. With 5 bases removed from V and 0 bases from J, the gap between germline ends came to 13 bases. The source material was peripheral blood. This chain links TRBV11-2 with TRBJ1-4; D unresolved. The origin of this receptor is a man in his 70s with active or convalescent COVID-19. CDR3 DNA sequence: TGTGCCAGCAGCCCCCGTGGGAGGGCAACTAATGAAAAACTGTTTTTT. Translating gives CASSPRGRATNEKLFF.